The 7 T cell receptor beta chains reported below all come from one sample, sequenced in a study of blood T cell repertoires in COVID-19. Some clones are missing from TCRdb's copy, which holds only in-frame ones; the method was immunoSEQ multiplex PCR. The sample lists more than 300,000 clones, over 75% occurring once. The source material was PBMCs or T cells enriched from blood (not recorded which). These receptors came from a man under 40 who had recovered from COVID-19.

J is TRBJ2-3 and V is TRBV3-1 (or the pseudogene TRBV3-2); TRBD2 matches 12 bases. V shed 5 bases and J 1 base; nucleotides not matched to a gene: 4. CDR3 length equals 16 residues. Germline V gene data show CDR1 as LGHDT and CDR2 as YNNKEL (reference sequence). In DNA form, the CDR3 reads TGTGCCAGCAGCTCGCGACTAGCGGGGGGCACAGATACGCAGTATTTT. Its translation is CASSSRLAGGTDTQYF.

This CDR3 reads CASSLSGGYTGELFF. The CDR3 DNA is TGTGCCAGTAGTCTTAGCGGGGGATACACCGGGGAGCTGTTTTTT. The chain carries TRBV19 and TRBJ2-2; 9 nucleotides align to TRBD2. Germline V gene data show CDR1 as LNHDA and CDR2 as SQIVND (reference sequence). The CDR3 spans 15 residues. Trimming cost V 5 bases and J 3 bases; bases outside gene matches: 4. Filled out from reference TRBV19 and TRBJ2-2, the complete variable domain reads DGGITQSPKYLFRKEGQNVTLSCEQNLNHDAMYWYRQDPGQGLRLIYYSQIVNDFQKGDIAEGYSVSREKKESFPLTVTSAQKNPTAFYLCASSLSGGYTGELFFGEGSRLTVL.

V usage is TRBV27 and J usage is TRBJ2-6; no firm D call. Between the trimmed V and J ends, which lost 3 bases and 0 bases, there was a span of 6 bases. The CDR3 covers 15 residues. The germline V gene has CDR1 MNHEY and CDR2 SMNVEV (reference sequence). CDR3 nucleotides: TGTGCCAGCAGTTTGAGCCGCTCTGGGGCCAACGTCCTGACTTTC. Protein sequence: CASSLSRSGANVLTF. The entire variable domain, with the rest obtained from reference TRBV27 and TRBJ2-6, is as follows: EAQVTQNPRYLITVTGKKLTVTCSQNMNHEYMSWYRQDPGLGLRQIYYSMNVEVTDKGDVPEGYKVSRKEKRNFPLILESPSPNQTSLYFCASSLSRSGANVLTFGAGSRLTVL.

This clone appeared a few times. The gene calls are TRBV19 and TRBJ1-1; D not resolved. The length of the CDR3 is 13 residues. CDR1 is LNHDA and CDR2 is SQIVND in the germline V gene (reference sequence). Trimming cost V 7 bases and J 3 bases, with 12 bases left between them. CDR3 DNA sequence: TGTGCCAGTAAATCAAAGGAGTACACTGAAGCTTTCTTT. This encodes CASKSKEYTEAFF.

This clone is a singleton in its sample. The chain employs TRBV30 and TRBJ2-6; 8 bases line up with TRBD2. Germline loops: CDR1 GTSNPN, CDR2 SVGIG (reference sequence). The CDR3 runs to 15 residues. V gave up 5 bases and J gave up 0 bases; unmatched junction bases: 3. The CDR3 DNA reads as TGTGCCTGGGGCGGGGGGTCCTCTGGGGCCAACGTCCTGACTTTC. Its translation is CAWGGGSSGANVLTF. The variable domain in full, completed from reference TRBV30 and TRBJ2-6, reads SQTIHQWPATLVQPVGSPLSLECTVEGTSNPNLYWYRQAAGRGLQLLFYSVGIGQISSEVPQNLSASRPQDRQFILSSKKLLLSDSGFYLCAWGGGSSGANVLTFGAGSRLTVL.

This clone has a handful of counts. This chain uses TRBV14 with TRBJ2-7; D possibly corresponds to TRBD2 (5 bases). V lost 0 bases to trimming and J lost 3 bases, with 24 bases between them. The length of the CDR3 is 19 residues. Germline CDR1 is SGHDN and CDR2 is FVKESK. CDR3 DNA: TGTGCCAGCAGCCAAGATCGGTCGAGGGCAGAAATAGAATACTACGAGCAGTACTTC. As protein: CASSQDRSRAEIEYYEQYF.

The rearrangement joins TRBV5-1 to TRBJ2-5, with 12 bases fitting TRBD2. Germline assignment: CDR1 SGHRS and CDR2 YFSETQ. The CDR3 runs to 15 residues. V shed 3 bases and J 5 bases; nucleotides not matched to a gene: 5. In DNA form, the CDR3 reads TGCGCCAGCAGCTCTAGCGGGGGGGCCTGGGAGACCCAGTACTTC. Translated, it gives CASSSSGGAWETQYF. Complete variable domain (other parts from reference TRBV5-1 and TRBJ2-5): KAGVTQTPRYLIKTRGQQVTLSCSPISGHRSVSWYQQTPGQGLQFLFEYFSETQRNKGNFPGRFSGRQFSNSRSEMNVSTLELGDSALYLCASSSSGGAWETQYFGPGTRLLVL.